The entry that follows covers one TCR beta chain sequence. This sample stems from a study of blood T cell repertoires in COVID-19. Study-level information: Spain, Italy and the United States supplied samples that represented acute and convalescent COVID-19. T cells, B-cell-depleted T cells, or PBMCs supplied cDNA or gDNA.

As handled by the study authors: Reference gene primer amplification in the assay estimated nucleated cell counts. TCRdb keeps only in-frame clones here, not all; method: immunoSEQ multiplex PCR. The V and J calls and clone size come from that table; D and trimming were worked out from the DNA. The sample lists some 200,000 clones; around 84% were seen once. The sequencing sample was made of peripheral blood. The receptor comes from an elderly woman with active or convalescent COVID-19.

The CDR3 bases are TGTGCCAGCAGCGTAGGCGGGGCGGACAATCAGCCCCAGCATTTT. It codes for CASSVGGADNQPQHF. This chain links TRBV9 with TRBJ1-5; perhaps TRBD1 as D (5 bases). CDR3 size: 15 residues. The ends were cut back, 0 bases at V and 3 bases at J, with 10 bases in the middle. Germline V gene data show CDR1 as SGDLS and CDR2 as YYNGEE.